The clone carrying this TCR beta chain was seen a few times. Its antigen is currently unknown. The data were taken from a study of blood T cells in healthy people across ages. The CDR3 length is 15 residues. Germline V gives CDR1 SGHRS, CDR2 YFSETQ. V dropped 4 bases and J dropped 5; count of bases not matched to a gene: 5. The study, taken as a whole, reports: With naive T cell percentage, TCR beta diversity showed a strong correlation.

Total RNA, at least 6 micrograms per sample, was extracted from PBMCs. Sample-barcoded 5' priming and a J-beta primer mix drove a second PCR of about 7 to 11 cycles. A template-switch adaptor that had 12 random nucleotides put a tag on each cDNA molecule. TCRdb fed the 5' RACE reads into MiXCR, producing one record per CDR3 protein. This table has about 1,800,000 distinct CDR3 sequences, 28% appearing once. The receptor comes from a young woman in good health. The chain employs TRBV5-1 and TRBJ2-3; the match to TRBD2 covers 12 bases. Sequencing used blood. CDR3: CASSRTSGRQDTQYF. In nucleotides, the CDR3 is TGCGCCAGCAGCCGTACTAGCGGGAGGCAAGATACGCAGTATTTT.